These T cell receptor beta chains were read from a single sample in a study of Ad26.COV2.S vaccination and SARS-CoV-2 variants. Profiling relied on immunoSEQ multiplex PCR, and the TCRdb table lists in-frame clones only, not all of them. In the table there are about 350,000 clones, roughly nine tenths of which are singletons. Sequenced material: peripheral blood, taken after recovery from COVID-19. The receptors here all came from a human donor who had recovered from COVID-19. The CDR3 runs from the conserved cysteine through the conserved F or W. D genes are given only for firm matches. Part of the rows lack a size; the others show once, few, many or a class for expanded clones.

>.|TRBJ1-1|TRBV10-2|.
TGCGCCAGCAGCACTCAGGGTGACACTGAAGCTTTCTTT
CASSTQGDTEAFF
>.|TRBJ1-5|TRBV11-2|.
TGTGCCAGCAGCTTAGATGTTCGACGGGAGAGGGTACCTAATCAGCCCCAGCATTTT
CASSLDVRRERVPNQPQHF
>.|TRBJ1-5|TRBV7-2|.
TGTGCCAGCAGCAAGGACGGCTACAATCAGCCCCAGCATTTT
CASSKDGYNQPQHF
>.|TRBJ2-3|TRBV12-3/TRBV12-4|.
TGTGCCAGCAGCCGACTGAGCACAGATACGCAGTATTTT
CASSRLSTDTQYF
>.|TRBJ1-2|TRBV7-8|.
TGTGCCAGCAGCCGCCGGACGGGAGCGAACTATGGCTACACCTTC
CASSRRTGANYGYTF
>.|TRBJ2-6|TRBV9|.
TGTGCCAGCAGCGTAGGGGACGTCGGCTCTGGGGCCAACGTCCTGACTTTC
CASSVGDVGSGANVLTF
>TRBD2|TRBJ2-7|TRBV11-2|.
TGTGCCAGCAGTCTCGACGGGGGGTACGAGCAGTACTTC
CASSLDGGYEQYF
>.|TRBJ1-6|TRBV27|.
TGTGCCAGCAGTTTAATACAGGCCTATAATTCACCCCTCCACTTT
CASSLIQAYNSPLHF
>TRBD1|TRBJ1-1|TRBV9|.
TGTGCCAGCAGCCGACAGGGGAGCACTGAAGCTTTCTTT
CASSRQGSTEAFF
>.|TRBJ2-1|TRBV12-3/TRBV12-4|once
TGTGCCAGCAGCGGAGAGGTTAATGAGCAGTTCTTC
CASSGEVNEQFF
>TRBD1|TRBJ1-1|TRBV25-1|.
TGTGCCAGCAGTGCCTACAGGGGGGCCAGCACTGAAGCTTTCTTT
CASSAYRGASTEAFF
>.|TRBJ2-2|TRBV18|.
TGTGCCAGCTCACCACTTCACTACTCCACCGGGGAGCTGTTTTTT
CASSPLHYSTGELFF
>TRBD1|TRBJ2-3|TRBV10-1|.
TGCGCCAGCAGTACAGGGGTCACAGATACGCAGTATTTT
CASSTGVTDTQYF
>.|TRBJ1-3|TRBV18|.
TGTGCCAGCTCCCGGGACCTCTCTGGAAACACCATATATTTT
CASSRDLSGNTIYF
>.|TRBJ2-5|TRBV5-1|.
TGCGCCAGCGGTTCCCAAGAGACCCAGTACTTC
CASGSQETQYF